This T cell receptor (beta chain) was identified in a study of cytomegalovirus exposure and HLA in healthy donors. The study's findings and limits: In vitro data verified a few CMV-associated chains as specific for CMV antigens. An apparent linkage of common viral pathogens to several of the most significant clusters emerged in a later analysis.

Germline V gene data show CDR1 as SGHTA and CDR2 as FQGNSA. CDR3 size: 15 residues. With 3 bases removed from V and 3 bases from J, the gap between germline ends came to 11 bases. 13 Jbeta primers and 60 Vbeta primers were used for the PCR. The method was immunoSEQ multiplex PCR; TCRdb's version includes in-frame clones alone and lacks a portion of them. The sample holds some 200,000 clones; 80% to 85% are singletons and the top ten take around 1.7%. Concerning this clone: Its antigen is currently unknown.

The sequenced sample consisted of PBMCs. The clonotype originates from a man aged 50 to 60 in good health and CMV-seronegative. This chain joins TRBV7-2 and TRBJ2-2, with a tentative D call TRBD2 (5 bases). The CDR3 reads CASSFKGRDTGELFF. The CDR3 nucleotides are TGTGCCAGCAGCTTTAAAGGGCGGGACACCGGGGAGCTGTTTTTT.